The 17 T cell receptor beta chains in this list originate from one sample, sequenced in a study of T cells after yellow fever vaccination. TCRdb fed the 5' RACE reads into MiXCR, producing one record per CDR3 protein. The table has 250,000 or so distinct CDR3 sequences, about 7% seen once; the top ten hold roughly 1%. The sample in question was CD4+ T cells sorted from PBMCs, obtained on the day of the yellow fever booster vaccination. These receptor sequences come from a man younger than 45 who received the YFV17D yellow fever vaccine.

This chain connects TRBV12-3 or TRBV12-4 to TRBJ2-7; 9 bases line up with TRBD2. After removal of 3 bases from V and 5 bases from J, the junction contained 8 bases not matched to a gene. The CDR3 spans 15 residues. CDR3 nucleotide sequence: TGTGCCAGCAGTTTGGGGCGGGAGGGCCGAAACGAGCAGTACTTC. This encodes CASSLGREGRNEQYF.

This clonotype appeared a few times. The chain links TRBV11-2 to TRBJ2-7; 8 bases agree with TRBD2. This CDR3 is 17 amino acids long. The V segment lost 2 bases and the J segment 6 bases; nucleotides outside the gene matches: 15. From germline, CDR1 is SGHAT and CDR2 FQNNGV. The CDR3: CASSLNRPGGAGGEQYF. CDR3 nucleotides: TGTGCCAGCAGCTTAAACCGACCGGGAGGGGCGGGGGGCGAGCAGTACTTC.

This clonotype was detected ten times or more. This chain connects TRBV5-5 to TRBJ2-5; no definite D call. V lost 1 base and J lost 5, with 15 bases in between. The CDR3 sequence is 15 residues long. The V gene's germline CDR1 is SGHKS and CDR2 YYEKEE (reference sequence). The CDR3 here is CASSLWSVAMETQYF. CDR3 DNA sequence: TGTGCCAGCAGCTTGTGGTCGGTGGCCATGGAGACCCAGTACTTC.

The chain couples TRBV6-2 or TRBV6-3 to TRBJ2-7, with 7 bases fitting TRBD2. This CDR3 is built from 18 residues. Germline V lookup: CDR1 MNHEY, CDR2 SVGEGT. V lost 7 bases and J lost 0; bases outside the gene matches: 18. As DNA, the CDR3 is TGTGCCAGCACTTCGGGTCAGATCCGGCTAGCGGTCTCCTACGAGCAGTACTTC. Residues: CASTSGQIRLAVSYEQYF.

This clonotype has ten or more counts. The J gene is TRBJ2-3, the V gene TRBV7-2; TRBD2 agrees at 11 bases. Germline-derived CDR1 and CDR2 are SGHTA and FQGNSA. Unmatched junction bases numbered 2, after V lost 2 bases and J lost 4 bases. The CDR3 contains 15 residues. The CDR3 DNA reads TGTGCCAGCAGCTTAACTAGCGGGGGCGCAGATACGCAGTATTTT. Translating it yields CASSLTSGGADTQYF.

This clonotype was detected many times. The V gene is TRBV5-1, the J gene TRBJ2-4; D possibly corresponds to TRBD1 (5 bases). V dropped 5 bases and J dropped 0 bases, with 18 bases sitting between them. CDR1 and CDR2 from the germline V gene are SGHRS and YFSETQ. There are 17 residues in the CDR3. Here the CDR3 reads CASSFFQGRLAKNIQYF. As DNA, the CDR3 is TGCGCCAGCAGTTTTTTTCAGGGCCGACTAGCCAAAAACATTCAGTACTTC.

This chain connects TRBV29-1 to TRBJ2-5; D call uncertain. The CDR3 totals 13 residues. Trimming left V 5 bases short and J 3 bases short, with 13 bases between. Germline V lookup: CDR1 SQVTM, CDR2 ANQGSEA. The CDR3 sequence is CSVYETGKETQYF. CDR3 bases: TGCAGCGTTTATGAGACCGGCAAAGAGACCCAGTACTTC.

The chain recombines TRBV20-1 with TRBJ2-2, with D perhaps TRBD2 (5 bases). The V end lost 5 bases, the J end lost 5 bases, and 12 bases lay between the germline ends. Germline V gene data show CDR1 as DFQATT and CDR2 as SNEGSKA (reference sequence). The CDR3 is made up of 13 amino acids. CDR3: CSAGRTGTGELFF. CDR3 in DNA: TGCAGTGCTGGCAGGACGGGGACCGGGGAGCTGTTTTTT.

V is TRBV20-1 and J is TRBJ1-1; D not resolved. The CDR3 consists of 14 residues. Germline assignment: CDR1 DFQATT and CDR2 SNEGSKA (reference sequence). Trimming took off 0 bases at V and 4 bases at J, with 12 bases between the two ends. The CDR3 region is CSARDWGEVTEAFF. The DNA of the CDR3 is TGCAGTGCTAGAGATTGGGGTGAGGTCACTGAAGCTTTCTTT.

The chain joins TRBV4-1 to TRBJ2-5; 11 positions match TRBD2. The CDR3 has 15 residues. Per germline, CDR1 MGHRA and CDR2 YSYEKL. V shed 5 bases, J shed 3 bases, and the junction held 5 bases outside the gene matches. The CDR3 loop is CASSVPLAGEETQYF. The CDR3 coding sequence is TGCGCCAGCAGCGTCCCACTAGCGGGAGAAGAGACCCAGTACTTC.

In this sample, this clonotype turned up a few times. The V gene is TRBV20-1, the J gene TRBJ2-2; TRBD1 matches at 7 bases. Germline CDR1 is DFQATT and CDR2 is SNEGSKA (reference sequence). The CDR3 extends over 13 amino acids. J lost 6 bases, V lost 2 bases, and 3 bases had no gene match. CDR3 loop: CSARKGAPGELFF. In DNA, the CDR3 is TGCAGTGCTAGAAAGGGGGCTCCCGGGGAGCTGTTTTTT.

This clonotype was observed at least ten times. This rearrangement joins TRBV18 to TRBJ2-4, with TRBD1 as a possible D gene (6 bases). The CDR3 is 14 amino acids. Germline CDR1 and CDR2: KGHSH and LQKENI. Trimming shortened V by 2 bases and J by 1 base, and 6 bases separated the two germline ends. CDR3 nucleotides: TGTGCCAGCTCACCAGGACAGGCCAAAAACATTCAGTACTTC. This codes for CASSPGQAKNIQYF.

This clonotype was detected once. The V call is TRBV12-3 or TRBV12-4, the J call TRBJ2-6; D is uncertain. Trimming took 6 bases from V and 2 from J, leaving 11 bases between them. The CDR3 runs to 15 residues. CDR3 amino acids: CASSSGVAGANVLTF. The CDR3 bases are TGTGCCAGCAGCTCCGGAGTAGCTGGGGCCAACGTCCTGACTTTC.

This clonotype was counted many times. J is TRBJ1-1 and V is TRBV10-3, with D perhaps TRBD1 (5 bases). The V and J ends lost 0 bases and 4 bases respectively, with 12 bases between them. The germline CDR1 and CDR2 sequences are ENHRY and SYGVKD. The CDR3 has 15 amino acids. The CDR3 DNA follows: TGTGCCATCAGTGAGTCAGCAGGGTCTGGCACTGAAGCTTTCTTT. Its translation is CAISESAGSGTEAFF.

Note on this clonotype: A much larger clone differs from this one at a single base, so this may be a read error. CDR3: CSGESGTSGYNKQFF. The CDR3 DNA reads TGCAGCGGGGAATCCGGGACTAGCGGCTACAATAAGCAGTTCTTC. J is TRBJ2-1 and V is TRBV29-1, with TRBD2 matching over 11 bases. This CDR3 comprises 15 residues. Germline values: CDR1 SQVTM, CDR2 ANQGSEA.

This clonotype has only a few counts. The chain recombines TRBV4-2 with TRBJ2-3; unclear D gene. Trimming stripped 4 bases from V and 1 base from J, with 24 bases between. The germline gives CDR1 LGHNA, CDR2 YNFKEQ. The CDR3 totals 19 residues. CDR3 loop: CASSPTSFGFLGGTDTQYF. CDR3 DNA sequence: TGTGCCAGCAGCCCCACCTCCTTTGGGTTCCTCGGCGGCACAGATACGCAGTATTTT.

This clonotype was observed at least ten times. This chain links TRBV7-2 with TRBJ2-1; D may be TRBD1 (6 bases). Trimming shortened V by 7 bases and J by 2 bases, and 12 bases separated the two germline ends. The length of the CDR3 is 14 residues. Germline CDR1 SGHTA, CDR2 FQGNSA. The CDR3 region has the DNA TGTGCCAGCACCGGCAGGGGACCCTACAATGAGCAGTTCTTC. Amino acids: CASTGRGPYNEQFF.